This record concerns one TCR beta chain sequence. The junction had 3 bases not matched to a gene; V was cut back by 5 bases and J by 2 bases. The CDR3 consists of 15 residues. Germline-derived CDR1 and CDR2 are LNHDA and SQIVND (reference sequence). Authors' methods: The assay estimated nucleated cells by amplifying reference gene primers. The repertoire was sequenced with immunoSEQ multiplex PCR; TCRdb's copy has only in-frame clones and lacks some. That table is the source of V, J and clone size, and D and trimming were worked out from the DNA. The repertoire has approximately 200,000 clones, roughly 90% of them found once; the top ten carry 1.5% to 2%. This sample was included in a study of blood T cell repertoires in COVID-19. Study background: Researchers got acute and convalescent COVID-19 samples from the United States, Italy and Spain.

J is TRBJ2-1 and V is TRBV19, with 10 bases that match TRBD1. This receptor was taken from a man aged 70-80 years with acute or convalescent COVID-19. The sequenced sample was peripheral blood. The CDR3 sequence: CASSRGQGAYNEQFF. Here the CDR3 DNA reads TGTGCCAGTAGTCGCGGACAGGGGGCCTACAATGAGCAGTTCTTC.